This T cell receptor (beta chain) was captured in a study of T cells in Graves' hyperthyroidism and ophthalmopathy. Across the study: Specimen type is peripheral blood, collected at initial diagnosis prior to any treatment. Study findings and constraints: A 13 V-J model separated ophthalmopathy from stable hyperthyroidism.

This clonotype was recorded many times. Antigen unknown. Amplification targeted TCR beta CDR3 regions from RNA transcripts. HTBI primers were employed in a first-round RT-PCR of the TCR CDR3. In TCRdb, the multiplex PCR reads were re-called with MiXCR into one record per CDR3 protein. The repertoire holds about 500,000 distinct CDR3 sequences, with approximately 17% as singletons. CDR1 and CDR2 from the germline V gene are MNHNS and SASEGT. Germline trimming cut 2 bases from V and 0 bases from J; bases unmatched to any gene: 18. The CDR3 totals 21 residues. This sequence originates from a woman in her late teens or twenties with Graves' ophthalmopathy. Specimen: blood. The J gene is TRBJ1-5, the V gene TRBV6-1; 8 nucleotides match TRBD1. The CDR3 loop reads CASSESPRTGLGLYSNQPQHF. In DNA form, the CDR3 reads TGTGCCAGCAGTGAAAGCCCACGGACAGGGTTGGGGCTCTATAGCAATCAGCCCCAGCATTTT.